Sequencing of this T cell receptor beta chain was carried out in a study of T cells in Graves' hyperthyroidism and ophthalmopathy. RNA transcripts served as the template for amplifying TCR beta CDR3 regions. During a first-round RT-PCR of the TCR CDR3, the HTBI primer set was used. From the multiplex PCR reads, TCRdb called clonotypes with MiXCR, one entry per CDR3 protein. The data show around 340,000 distinct CDR3 sequences, with 18% seen just once and 49% held by the top ten. This CDR3 comprises 14 residues. Looked up from germline, CDR1 is DFQATT and CDR2 is SNEGSKA (reference sequence). General study points: The majority of expanded thyroid clonotypes above 0.001 also appeared in blood.

On this clonotype itself: What it binds is not known. One junction end does not reproduce the germline sequence, and a read error may be involved.

Patients aged 18 to 65 with hyperthyroidism were newly diagnosed, with duration under 2 months. Lactation, pregnancy, other autoimmune disease or uncontrolled infection excluded patients. PBMCs were sourced from more than 7.5 ml fresh peripheral blood. The V gene is TRBV20-1, the J gene TRBJ2-5; 10 positions match TRBD2. The sample taken for sequencing was blood. The clonotype was recovered from a woman aged 50 to 60 with Graves' hyperthyroidism. The CDR3 sequence is CIAERGGSRETQYF. The CDR3 DNA is TGCATTGCTGAGCGGGGGGGTAGCCGAGAGACCCAGTACTTC.